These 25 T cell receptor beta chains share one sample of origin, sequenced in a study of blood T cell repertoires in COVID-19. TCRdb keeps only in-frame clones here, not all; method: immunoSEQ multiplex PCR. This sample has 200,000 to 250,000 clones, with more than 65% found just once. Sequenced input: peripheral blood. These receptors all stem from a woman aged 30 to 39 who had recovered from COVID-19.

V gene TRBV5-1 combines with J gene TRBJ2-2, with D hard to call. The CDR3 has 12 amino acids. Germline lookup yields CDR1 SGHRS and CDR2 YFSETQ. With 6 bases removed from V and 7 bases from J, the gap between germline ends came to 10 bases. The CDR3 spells CASITTHGELFF. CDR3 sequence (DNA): TGCGCCAGCATCACTACCCACGGGGAGCTGTTTTTT.

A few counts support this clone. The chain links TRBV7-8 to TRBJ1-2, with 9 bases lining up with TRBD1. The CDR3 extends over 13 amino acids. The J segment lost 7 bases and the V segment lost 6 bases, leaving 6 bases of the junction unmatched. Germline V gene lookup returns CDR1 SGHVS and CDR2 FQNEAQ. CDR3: CASSFDRGSGYTF. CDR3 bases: TGTGCCAGCAGTTTCGACAGGGGGAGTGGCTACACCTTC.

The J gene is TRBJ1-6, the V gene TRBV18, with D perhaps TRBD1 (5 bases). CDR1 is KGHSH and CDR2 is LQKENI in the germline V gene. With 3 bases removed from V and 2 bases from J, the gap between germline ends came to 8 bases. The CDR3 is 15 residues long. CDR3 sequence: CASSPSGAYNSPLHF. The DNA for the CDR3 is TGTGCCAGCTCACCCTCGGGGGCCTATAATTCACCCCTCCACTTT.

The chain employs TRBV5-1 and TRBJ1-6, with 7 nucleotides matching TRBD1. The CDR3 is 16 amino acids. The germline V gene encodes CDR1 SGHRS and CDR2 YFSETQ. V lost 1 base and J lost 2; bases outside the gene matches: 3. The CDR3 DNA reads TGCGCCAGCAGCTTGACAGGGGACGCCTATAATTCACCCCTCCACTTT. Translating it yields CASSLTGDAYNSPLHF.

The DNA of the CDR3 is TGTGCCATCAGCAAGGGGACAGTCTATGGCTACACCTTC. Amino acid sequence: CAISKGTVYGYTF. The chain is built from TRBV10-3 and TRBJ1-2; 7 bases agree with TRBD1. Germline CDR1 and CDR2: ENHRY and SYGVKD. Trimming removed 6 bases from V and 4 bases from J; junction bases left unmatched: 5. This CDR3 contains 13 residues.

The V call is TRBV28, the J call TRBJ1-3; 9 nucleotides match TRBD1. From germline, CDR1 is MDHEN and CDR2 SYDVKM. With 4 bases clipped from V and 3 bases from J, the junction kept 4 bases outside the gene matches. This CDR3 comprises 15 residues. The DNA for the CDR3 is TGTGCCAGCAGTTCGGGACAGGGAAATGGAAACACCATATATTTT. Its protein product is CASSSGQGNGNTIYF.

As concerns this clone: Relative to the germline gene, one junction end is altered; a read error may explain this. The CDR3 region has the DNA TGCGCCAGCAGCTTAACAGGGAACGCTGAAGCTTTCTTT. This sequence encodes CASSLTGNAEAFF. This chain connects TRBV5-1 to TRBJ1-1; D possibly corresponds to TRBD1 (6 bases). This CDR3 spans 13 amino acids. Germline V gene data show CDR1 as SGHRS and CDR2 as YFSETQ.

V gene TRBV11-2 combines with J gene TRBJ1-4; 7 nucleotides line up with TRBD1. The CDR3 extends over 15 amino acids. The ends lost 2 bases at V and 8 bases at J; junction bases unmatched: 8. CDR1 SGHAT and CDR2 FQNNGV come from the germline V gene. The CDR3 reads CASSLLVTGREKLFF. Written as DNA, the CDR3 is TGTGCCAGCAGCTTATTAGTGACAGGGCGCGAAAAACTGTTTTTT.

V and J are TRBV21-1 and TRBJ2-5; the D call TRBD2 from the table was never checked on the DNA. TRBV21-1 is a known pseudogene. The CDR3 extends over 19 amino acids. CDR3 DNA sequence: TGTGCCAGCAGCAAAGCGCTTTTATCGCGGGAGGTCTCCCAAGAGACCCAGTACTTC. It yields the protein CASSKALLSREVSQETQYF.

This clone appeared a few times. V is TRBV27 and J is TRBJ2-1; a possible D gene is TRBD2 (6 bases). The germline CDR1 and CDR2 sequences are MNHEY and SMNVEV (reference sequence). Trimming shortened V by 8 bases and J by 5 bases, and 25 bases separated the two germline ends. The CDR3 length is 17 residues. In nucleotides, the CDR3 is TGTGCCAGCGGAGATCTTTATAACGGGAGAGGTGACAATGAGCAGTTCTTC. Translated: CASGDLYNGRGDNEQFF.

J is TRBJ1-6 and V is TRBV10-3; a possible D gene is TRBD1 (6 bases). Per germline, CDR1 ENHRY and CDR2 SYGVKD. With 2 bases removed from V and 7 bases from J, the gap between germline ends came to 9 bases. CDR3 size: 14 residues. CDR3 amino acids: CAISEGQPNSPLHF. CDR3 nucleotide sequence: TGTGCCATCAGTGAGGGACAGCCCAATTCACCCCTCCACTTT.

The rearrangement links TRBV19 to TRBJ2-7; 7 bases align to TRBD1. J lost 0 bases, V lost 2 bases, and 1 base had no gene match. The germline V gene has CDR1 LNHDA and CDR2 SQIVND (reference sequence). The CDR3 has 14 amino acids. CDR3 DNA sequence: TGTGCCAGTAGTATAAGGGACAGCTCCTACGAGCAGTACTTC. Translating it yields CASSIRDSSYEQYF.

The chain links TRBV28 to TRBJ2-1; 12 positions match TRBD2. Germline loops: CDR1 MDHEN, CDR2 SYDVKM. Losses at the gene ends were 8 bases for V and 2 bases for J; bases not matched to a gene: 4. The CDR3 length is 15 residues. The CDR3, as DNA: TGTGCCAGCGAAAGACTAGCGGGGGCCTACAATGAGCAGTTCTTC. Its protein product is CASERLAGAYNEQFF.

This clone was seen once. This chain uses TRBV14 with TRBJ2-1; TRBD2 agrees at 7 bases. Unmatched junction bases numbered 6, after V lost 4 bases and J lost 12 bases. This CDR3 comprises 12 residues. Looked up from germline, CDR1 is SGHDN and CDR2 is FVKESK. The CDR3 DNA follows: TGTGCCAGCAGCCTAGGGAGGGGAAGGCAGTTCTTC. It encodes CASSLGRGRQFF.

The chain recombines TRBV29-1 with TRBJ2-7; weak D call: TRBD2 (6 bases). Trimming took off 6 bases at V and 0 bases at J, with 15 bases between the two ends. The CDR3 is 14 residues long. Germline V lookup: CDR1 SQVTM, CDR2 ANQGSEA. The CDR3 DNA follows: TGCAGCGTGGCGGGACGGATCAACTCCTACGAGCAGTACTTC. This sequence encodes CSVAGRINSYEQYF.

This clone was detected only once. The CDR3 DNA reads TGTGCCAGCAGCGTCGGGGGGACCCATGAAAAACTGTTTTTT. It is translated as CASSVGGTHEKLFF. The chain has TRBV11-2 and TRBJ1-4, with a weak D call TRBD1 (5 bases). Germline lookup yields CDR1 SGHAT and CDR2 FQNNGV. The CDR3 runs 14 residues. V was pared by 5 bases and J by 6 bases, with 13 bases between.

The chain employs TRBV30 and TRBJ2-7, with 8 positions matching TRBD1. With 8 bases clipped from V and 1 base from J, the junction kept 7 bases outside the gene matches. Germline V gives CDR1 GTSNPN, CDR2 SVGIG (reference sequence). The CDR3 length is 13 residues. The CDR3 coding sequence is TGTGCCACCTCGGGACAGGATTCCTACGAGCAGTACTTC. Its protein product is CATSGQDSYEQYF. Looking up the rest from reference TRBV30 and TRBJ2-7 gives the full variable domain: SQTIHQWPATLVQPVGSPLSLECTVEGTSNPNLYWYRQAAGRGLQLLFYSVGIGQISSEVPQNLSASRPQDRQFILSSKKLLLSDSGFYLCATSGQDSYEQYFGPGTRLTVT.

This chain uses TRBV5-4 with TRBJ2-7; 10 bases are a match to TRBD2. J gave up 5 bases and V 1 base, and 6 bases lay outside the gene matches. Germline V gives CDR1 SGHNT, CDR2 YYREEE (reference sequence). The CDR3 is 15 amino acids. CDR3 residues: CASSLISGRSHEQYF. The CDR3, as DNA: TGTGCCAGCAGCTTGATTAGCGGGAGGAGCCACGAGCAGTACTTC.

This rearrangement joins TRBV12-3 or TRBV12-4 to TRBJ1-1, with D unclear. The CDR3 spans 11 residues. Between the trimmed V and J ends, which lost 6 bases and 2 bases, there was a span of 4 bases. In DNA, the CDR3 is TGTGCCAGCAGCCCAAACACTGAAGCTTTCTTT. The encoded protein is CASSPNTEAFF.

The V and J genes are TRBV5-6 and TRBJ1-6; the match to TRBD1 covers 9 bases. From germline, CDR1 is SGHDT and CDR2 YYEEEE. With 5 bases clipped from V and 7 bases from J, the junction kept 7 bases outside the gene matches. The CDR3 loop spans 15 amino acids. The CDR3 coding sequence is TGTGCCAGCAGAGTGGGGGACAGGGACAATTCACCCCTCCACTTT. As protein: CASRVGDRDNSPLHF. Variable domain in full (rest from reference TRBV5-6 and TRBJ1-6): DAGVTQSPTHLIKTRGQQVTLRCSPKSGHDTVSWYQQALGQGPQFIFQYYEEEERQRGNFPDRFSGHQFPNYSSELNVNALLLGDSALYLCASRVGDRDNSPLHFGNGTRLTVT.

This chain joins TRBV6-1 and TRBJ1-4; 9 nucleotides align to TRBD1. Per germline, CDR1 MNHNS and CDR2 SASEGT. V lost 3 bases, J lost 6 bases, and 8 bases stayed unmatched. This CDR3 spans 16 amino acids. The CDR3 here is CASSERRRQGDEKLFF. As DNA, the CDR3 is TGTGCCAGCAGTGAGAGGAGGCGACAGGGGGATGAAAAACTGTTTTTT.

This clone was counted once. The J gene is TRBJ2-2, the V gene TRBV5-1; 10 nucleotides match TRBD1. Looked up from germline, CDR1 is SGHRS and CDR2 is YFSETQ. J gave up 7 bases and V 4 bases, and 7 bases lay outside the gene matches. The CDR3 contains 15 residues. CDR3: CASSRQGAEGGELFF. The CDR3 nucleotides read TGCGCCAGCAGCCGACAGGGGGCTGAGGGCGGGGAGCTGTTTTTT.

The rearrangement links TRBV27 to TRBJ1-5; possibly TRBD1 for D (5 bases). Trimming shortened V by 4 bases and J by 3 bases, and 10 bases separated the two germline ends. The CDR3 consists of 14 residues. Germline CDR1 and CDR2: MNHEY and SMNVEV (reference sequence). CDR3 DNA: TGTGCCAGCAGTTGGACGGGGGTCAATCAGCCCCAGCATTTT. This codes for CASSWTGVNQPQHF.

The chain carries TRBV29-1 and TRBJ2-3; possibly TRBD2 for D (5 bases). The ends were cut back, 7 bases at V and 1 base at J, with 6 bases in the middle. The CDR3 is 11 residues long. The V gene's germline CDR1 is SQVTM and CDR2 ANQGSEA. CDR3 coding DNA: TGCAGCGCGCGGGGCACAGATACGCAGTATTTT. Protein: CSARGTDTQYF.

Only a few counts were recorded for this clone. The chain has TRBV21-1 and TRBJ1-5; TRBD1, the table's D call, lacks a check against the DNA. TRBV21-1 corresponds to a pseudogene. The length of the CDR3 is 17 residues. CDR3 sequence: CASSKAARGYSNQPQHF. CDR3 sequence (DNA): TGTGCCAGCAGCAAAGCAGCCAGGGGTTATAGCAATCAGCCCCAGCATTTT.